This TCR beta chain was captured by sequencing in a study of cytomegalovirus exposure and HLA in healthy donors. Study observations and caveats: Most TCR sequences showed up rarely, but some public TCRs showed up in many donors. A later analysis reportedly identified an Asian-associated ancestry cluster as carrying fewer N-insertions than the approximately 670-donor mean. TCR beta chains numbering more than 150 were designated cytomegalovirus-associated. In a later analysis, common viral pathogens appeared linked to several of the most significant clusters.

To note about this clone: What it recognizes is unknown.

The PCR had 60 Vbeta and 13 Jbeta primers. Measured with immunoSEQ multiplex PCR; TCRdb has only the in-frame clones, and not every one. The sample has roughly 120,000 clones; about 63% are singletons. Deletions cut 1 base from V and 4 bases from J, with 9 bases between. Germline CDR1 is SGHDT and CDR2 is YYEEEE. This CDR3 contains 14 residues. Input material: PBMCs. The gene calls are TRBV5-6 and TRBJ1-3; no clear D gene. This clonotype originated in a man in his thirties or forties in good health and CMV-seropositive. The CDR3 spells CASSLYGYGNTIYF. The CDR3 nucleotides read TGTGCCAGCAGCTTGTACGGGTACGGAAACACCATATATTTT.